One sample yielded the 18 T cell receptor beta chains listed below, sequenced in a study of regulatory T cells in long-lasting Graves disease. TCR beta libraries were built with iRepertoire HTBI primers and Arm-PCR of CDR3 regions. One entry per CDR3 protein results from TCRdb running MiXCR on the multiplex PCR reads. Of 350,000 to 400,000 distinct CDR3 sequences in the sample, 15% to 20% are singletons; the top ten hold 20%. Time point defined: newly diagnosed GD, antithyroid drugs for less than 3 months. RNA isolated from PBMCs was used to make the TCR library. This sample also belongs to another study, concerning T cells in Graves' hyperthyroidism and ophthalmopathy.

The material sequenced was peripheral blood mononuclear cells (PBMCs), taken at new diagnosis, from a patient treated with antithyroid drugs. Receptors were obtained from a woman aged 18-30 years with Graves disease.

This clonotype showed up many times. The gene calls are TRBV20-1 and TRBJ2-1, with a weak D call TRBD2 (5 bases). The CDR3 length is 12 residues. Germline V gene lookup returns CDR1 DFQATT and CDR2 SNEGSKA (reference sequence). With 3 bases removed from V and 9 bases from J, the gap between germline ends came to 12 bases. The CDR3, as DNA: TGCAGTGCTAGCGGGATAGTTAGTGAGCAGTTCTTC. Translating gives CSASGIVSEQFF.

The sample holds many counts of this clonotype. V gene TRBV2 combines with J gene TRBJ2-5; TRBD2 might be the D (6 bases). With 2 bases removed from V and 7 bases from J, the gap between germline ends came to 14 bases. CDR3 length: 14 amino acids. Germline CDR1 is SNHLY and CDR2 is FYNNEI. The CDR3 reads CASSESGTPGTQYF. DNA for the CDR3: TGTGCCAGCAGTGAATCGGGGACTCCCGGGACCCAGTACTTC.

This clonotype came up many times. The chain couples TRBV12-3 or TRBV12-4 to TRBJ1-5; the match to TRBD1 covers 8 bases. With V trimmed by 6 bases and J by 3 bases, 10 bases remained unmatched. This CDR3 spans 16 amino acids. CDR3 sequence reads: CASSRPGTGINQPQHF. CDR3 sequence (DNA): TGTGCCAGCAGCCGCCCCGGGACAGGTATCAATCAGCCCCAGCATTTT.

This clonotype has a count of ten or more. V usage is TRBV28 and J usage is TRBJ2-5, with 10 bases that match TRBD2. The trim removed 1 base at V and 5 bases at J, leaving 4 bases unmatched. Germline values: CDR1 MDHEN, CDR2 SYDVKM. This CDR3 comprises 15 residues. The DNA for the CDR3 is TGTGCCAGCAGTTTATTGGCTAGCGGGAGTGAGACCCAGTACTTC. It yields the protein CASSLLASGSETQYF.

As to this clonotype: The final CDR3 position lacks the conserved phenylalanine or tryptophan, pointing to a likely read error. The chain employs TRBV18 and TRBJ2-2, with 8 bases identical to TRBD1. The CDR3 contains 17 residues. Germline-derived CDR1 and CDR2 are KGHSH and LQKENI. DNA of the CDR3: TGTGCCAGCTCCCCTTCTATGACAGGGGCGAAGACCGGGGAGCTGTTTTTG. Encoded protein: CASSPSMTGAKTGELFL.

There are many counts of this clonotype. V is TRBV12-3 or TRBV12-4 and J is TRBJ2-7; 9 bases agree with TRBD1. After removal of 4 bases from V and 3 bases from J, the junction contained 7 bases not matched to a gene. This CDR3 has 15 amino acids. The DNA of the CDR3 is TGTGCCAGCAGTTCTCGGACAGGGGAGTTCTACGAGCAGTACTTC. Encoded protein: CASSSRTGEFYEQYF.

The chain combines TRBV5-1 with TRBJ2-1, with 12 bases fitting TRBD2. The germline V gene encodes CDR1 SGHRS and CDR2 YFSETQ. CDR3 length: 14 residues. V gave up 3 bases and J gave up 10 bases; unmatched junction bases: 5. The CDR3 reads CASSSTSGSYEQFF. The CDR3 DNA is TGCGCCAGCAGCTCGACTAGCGGGAGTTACGAGCAGTTCTTC. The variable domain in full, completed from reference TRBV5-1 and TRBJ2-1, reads KAGVTQTPRYLIKTRGQQVTLSCSPISGHRSVSWYQQTPGQGLQFLFEYFSETQRNKGNFPGRFSGRQFSNSRSEMNVSTLELGDSALYLCASSSTSGSYEQFFGPGTRLTVL.

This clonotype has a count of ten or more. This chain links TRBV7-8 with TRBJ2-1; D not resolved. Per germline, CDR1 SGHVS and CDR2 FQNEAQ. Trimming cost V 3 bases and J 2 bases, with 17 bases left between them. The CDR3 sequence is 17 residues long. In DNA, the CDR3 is TGTGCCAGCAGCTTCCCCGGATCGGGTGCGGCCTACAATGAGCAGTTCTTC. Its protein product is CASSFPGSGAAYNEQFF.

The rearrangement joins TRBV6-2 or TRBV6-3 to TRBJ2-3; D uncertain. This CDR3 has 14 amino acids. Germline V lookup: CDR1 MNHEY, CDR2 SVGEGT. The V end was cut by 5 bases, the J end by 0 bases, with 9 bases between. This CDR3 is CASSVRPSTDTQYF. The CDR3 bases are TGTGCCAGCAGTGTCAGGCCTAGCACAGATACGCAGTATTTT.

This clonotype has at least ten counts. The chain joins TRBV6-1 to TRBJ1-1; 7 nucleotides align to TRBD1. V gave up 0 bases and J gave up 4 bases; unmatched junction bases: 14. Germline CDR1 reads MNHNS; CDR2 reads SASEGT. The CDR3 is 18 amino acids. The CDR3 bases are TGTGCCAGCAGTGAAGCCGGGACAGTCACGGTTCGGGGCACTGAAGCTTTCTTT. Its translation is CASSEAGTVTVRGTEAFF.

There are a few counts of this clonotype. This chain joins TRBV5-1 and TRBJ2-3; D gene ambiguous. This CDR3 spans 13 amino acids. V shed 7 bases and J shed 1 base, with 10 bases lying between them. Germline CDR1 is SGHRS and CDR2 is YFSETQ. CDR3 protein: CASLAPGTDTQYF. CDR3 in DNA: TGCGCCAGCCTGGCCCCTGGCACAGATACGCAGTATTTT.

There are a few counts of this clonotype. The CDR3 sequence is CAWTSRGETQYF. CDR3 coding DNA: TGTGCCTGGACCAGTAGGGGCGAGACCCAGTACTTC. The V call is TRBV30, the J call TRBJ2-5, with D perhaps TRBD1 (5 bases). The CDR3 contains 12 residues. V lost 4 bases, J lost 5 bases, and 11 bases lay in between. Germline CDR1 GTSNPN, CDR2 SVGIG (reference sequence).

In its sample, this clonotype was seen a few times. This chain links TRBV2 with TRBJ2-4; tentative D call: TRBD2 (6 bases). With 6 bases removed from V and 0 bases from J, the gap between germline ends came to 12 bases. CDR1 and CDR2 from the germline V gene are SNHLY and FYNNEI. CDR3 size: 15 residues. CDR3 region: CASREGPLAKNIQYF. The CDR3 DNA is TGTGCCAGCAGGGAGGGCCCACTAGCCAAAAACATTCAGTACTTC.

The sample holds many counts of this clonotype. CDR3 nucleotide sequence: TGCGCCAGCAGCTGGGGACTAGCGGGGGCCCAAACCTCCTACGAGCAGTACTTC. This sequence encodes CASSWGLAGAQTSYEQYF. This sequence joins TRBV5-1 and TRBJ2-7; the match to TRBD2 covers 14 bases. This CDR3 comprises 18 residues. Germline values: CDR1 SGHRS, CDR2 YFSETQ. Trimming cost V 3 bases and J 0 bases; bases outside gene matches: 8. Full variable domain (outside the CDR3, taken from reference TRBV5-1 and TRBJ2-7): KAGVTQTPRYLIKTRGQQVTLSCSPISGHRSVSWYQQTPGQGLQFLFEYFSETQRNKGNFPGRFSGRQFSNSRSEMNVSTLELGDSALYLCASSWGLAGAQTSYEQYFGPGTRLTVT.

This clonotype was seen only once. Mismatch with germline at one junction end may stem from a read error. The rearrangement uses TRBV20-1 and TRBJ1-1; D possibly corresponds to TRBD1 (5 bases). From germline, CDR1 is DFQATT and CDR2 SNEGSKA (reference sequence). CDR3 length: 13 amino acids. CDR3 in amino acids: CSVRVEGRTEAFF. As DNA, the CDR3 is TGCAGTGTTAGAGTAGAGGGGCGCACTGAAGCTTTCTTT.

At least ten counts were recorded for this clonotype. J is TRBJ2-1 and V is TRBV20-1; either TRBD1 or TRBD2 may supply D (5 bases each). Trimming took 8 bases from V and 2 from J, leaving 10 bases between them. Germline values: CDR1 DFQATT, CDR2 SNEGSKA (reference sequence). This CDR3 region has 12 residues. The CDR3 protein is CSWDGAYNEQFF. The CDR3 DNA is TGCAGTTGGGACGGGGCCTACAATGAGCAGTTCTTC.

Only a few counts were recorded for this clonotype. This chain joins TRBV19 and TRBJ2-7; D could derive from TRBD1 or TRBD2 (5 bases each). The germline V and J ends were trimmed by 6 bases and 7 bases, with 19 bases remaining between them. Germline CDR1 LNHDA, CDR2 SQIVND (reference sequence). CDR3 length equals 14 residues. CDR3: CASRPGRGAREQYF. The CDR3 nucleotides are TGTGCCAGTAGACCGGGACGAGGAGCTAGGGAGCAGTACTTC. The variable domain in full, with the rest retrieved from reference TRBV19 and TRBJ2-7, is DGGITQSPKYLFRKEGQNVTLSCEQNLNHDAMYWYRQDPGQGLRLIYYSQIVNDFQKGDIAEGYSVSREKKESFPLTVTSAQKNPTAFYLCASRPGRGAREQYFGPGTRLTVT.

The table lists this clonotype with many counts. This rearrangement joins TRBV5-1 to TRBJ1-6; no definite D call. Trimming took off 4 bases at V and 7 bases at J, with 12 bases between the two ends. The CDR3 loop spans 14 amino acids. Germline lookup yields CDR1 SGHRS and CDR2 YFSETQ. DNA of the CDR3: TGCGCCAGCAGCCCGGGAGCGGAGAATTCACCCCTCCACTTT. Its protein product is CASSPGAENSPLHF.